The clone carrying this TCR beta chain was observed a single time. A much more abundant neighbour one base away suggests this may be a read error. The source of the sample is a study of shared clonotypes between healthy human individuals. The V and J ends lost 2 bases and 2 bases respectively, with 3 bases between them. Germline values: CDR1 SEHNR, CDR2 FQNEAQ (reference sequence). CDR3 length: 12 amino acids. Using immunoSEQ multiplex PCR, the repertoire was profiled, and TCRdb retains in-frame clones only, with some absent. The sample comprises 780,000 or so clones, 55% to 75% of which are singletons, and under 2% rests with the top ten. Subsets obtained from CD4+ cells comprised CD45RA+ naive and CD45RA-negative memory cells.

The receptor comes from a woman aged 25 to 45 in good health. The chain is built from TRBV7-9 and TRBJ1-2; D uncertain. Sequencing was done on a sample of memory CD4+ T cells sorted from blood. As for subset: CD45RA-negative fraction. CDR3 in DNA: TGTGCCAGCAGCTTACGCAACTATGGCTACACCTTC. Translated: CASSLRNYGYTF.